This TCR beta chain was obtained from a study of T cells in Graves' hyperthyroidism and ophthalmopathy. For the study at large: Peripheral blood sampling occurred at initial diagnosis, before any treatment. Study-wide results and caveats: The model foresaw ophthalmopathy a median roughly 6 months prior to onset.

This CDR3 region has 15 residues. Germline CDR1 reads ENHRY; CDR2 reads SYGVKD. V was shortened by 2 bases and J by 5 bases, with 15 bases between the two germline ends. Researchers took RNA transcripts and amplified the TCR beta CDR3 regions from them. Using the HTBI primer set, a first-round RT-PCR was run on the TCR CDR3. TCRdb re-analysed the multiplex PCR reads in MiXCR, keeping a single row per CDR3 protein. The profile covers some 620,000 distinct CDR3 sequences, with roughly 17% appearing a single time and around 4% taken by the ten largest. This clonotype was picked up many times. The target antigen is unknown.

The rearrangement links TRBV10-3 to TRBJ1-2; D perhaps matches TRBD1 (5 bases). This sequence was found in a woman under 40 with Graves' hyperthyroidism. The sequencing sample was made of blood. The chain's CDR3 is CAISEDSPNIYGYTF. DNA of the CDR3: TGTGCCATCAGTGAGGACAGTCCCAATATATATGGCTACACCTTC.